This TCR beta chain was captured by sequencing in a study of T cells in Graves' hyperthyroidism and ophthalmopathy. Overall study findings and caveats: Most thyroid clonotypes with frequency above 0.001 were detected in blood.

Patients were excluded because of uncontrolled infection, other autoimmune disease, pregnancy or lactation. Used for diagnoses were clinical symptoms, serum thyroxine and TRAb, thyroid ultrasound and orbital computed tomography. The PBMCs were sourced from fresh peripheral blood (more than 8.5 ml). The CDR3 has 13 amino acids. V was clipped by 6 bases and J by 2 bases, with 11 bases between them. CDR1 SGHTA and CDR2 FQGNSA come from the germline V gene. There were TCR beta CDR3 regions amplified from RNA transcripts. RT-PCR in the first round (using the HTBI primer set) targeted the TCR CDR3. TCRdb independently ran MiXCR on the multiplex PCR reads; one entry per CDR3 protein. The sample consists of around 620,000 distinct CDR3 sequences, 12% to 15% of them appearing once. This clonotype was counted many times. The antigen is unknown.

Input material: blood. The clonotype was recovered from a woman aged 18-29 years with Graves' ophthalmopathy. The chain combines TRBV7-2 with TRBJ2-7, with D hard to call. CDR3 in amino acids: CASRRMETYEQYF. The CDR3, as DNA: TGTGCCAGCAGACGTATGGAAACCTACGAGCAGTACTTC.